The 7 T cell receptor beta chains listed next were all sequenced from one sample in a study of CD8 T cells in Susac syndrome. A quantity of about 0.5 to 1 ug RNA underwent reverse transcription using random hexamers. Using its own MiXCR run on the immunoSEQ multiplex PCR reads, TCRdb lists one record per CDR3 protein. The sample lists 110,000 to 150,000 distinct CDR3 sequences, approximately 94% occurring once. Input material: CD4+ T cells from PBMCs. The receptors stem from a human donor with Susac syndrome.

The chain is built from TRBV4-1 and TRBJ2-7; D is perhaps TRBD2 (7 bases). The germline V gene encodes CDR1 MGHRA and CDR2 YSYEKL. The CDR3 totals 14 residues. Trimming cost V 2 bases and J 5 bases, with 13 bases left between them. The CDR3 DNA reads TGCGCCAGCAGCCAATATCAGGGGAGGGACGAGCAGTACTTC. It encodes CASSQYQGRDEQYF.

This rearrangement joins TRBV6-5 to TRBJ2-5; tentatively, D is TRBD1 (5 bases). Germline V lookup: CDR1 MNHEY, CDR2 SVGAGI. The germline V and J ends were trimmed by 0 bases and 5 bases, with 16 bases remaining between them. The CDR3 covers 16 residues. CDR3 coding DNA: TGTGCCAGCAGTTACTCTGGACAAGGGGCGCGCGAGACCCAGTACTTC. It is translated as CASSYSGQGARETQYF.

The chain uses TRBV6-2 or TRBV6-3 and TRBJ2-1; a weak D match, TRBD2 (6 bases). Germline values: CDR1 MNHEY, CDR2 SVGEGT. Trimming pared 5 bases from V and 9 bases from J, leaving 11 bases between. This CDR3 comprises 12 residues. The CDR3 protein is CASSIQGGEQFF. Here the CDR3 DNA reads TGTGCCAGCAGTATCCAGGGAGGTGAGCAGTTCTTC.

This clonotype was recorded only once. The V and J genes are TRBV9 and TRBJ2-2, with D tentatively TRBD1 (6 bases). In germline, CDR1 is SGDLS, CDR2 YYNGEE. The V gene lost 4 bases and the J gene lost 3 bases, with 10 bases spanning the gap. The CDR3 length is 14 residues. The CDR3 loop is CASSFQGYTGELFF. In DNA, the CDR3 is TGTGCCAGCAGCTTCCAGGGGTACACCGGGGAGCTGTTTTTT.

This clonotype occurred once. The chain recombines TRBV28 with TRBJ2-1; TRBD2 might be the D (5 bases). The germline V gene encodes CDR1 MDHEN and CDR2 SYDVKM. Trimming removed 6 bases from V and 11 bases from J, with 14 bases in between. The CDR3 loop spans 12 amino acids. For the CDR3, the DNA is TGTGCCAGCAGACGAGGACTCCAGCAGCAGTTCTTC. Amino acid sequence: CASRRGLQQQFF.

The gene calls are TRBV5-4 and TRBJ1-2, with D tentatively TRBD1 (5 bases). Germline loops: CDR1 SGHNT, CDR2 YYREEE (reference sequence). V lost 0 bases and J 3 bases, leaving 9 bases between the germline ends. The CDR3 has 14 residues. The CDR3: CASSLGAGHYGYTF. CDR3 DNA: TGTGCCAGCAGCTTGGGGGCAGGGCACTATGGCTACACCTTC.

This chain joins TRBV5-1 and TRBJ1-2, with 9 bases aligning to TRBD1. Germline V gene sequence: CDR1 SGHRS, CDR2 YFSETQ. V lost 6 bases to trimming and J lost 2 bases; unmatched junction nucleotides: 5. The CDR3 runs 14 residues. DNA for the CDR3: TGCGCCAGCAAATTGGGGACAGGGAACTATGGCTACACCTTC. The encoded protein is CASKLGTGNYGYTF.